These 5 T cell receptor beta chains share one sample of origin, sequenced in a study of blood T cell repertoires in COVID-19. TCRdb's copy holds only in-frame clones and misses some; the assay was immunoSEQ multiplex PCR. The sample has under 150,000 clones; over 75% are singletons. Specimen: PBMCs or T cells enriched from blood (not recorded which). The receptors originated from a man in his fifties or sixties in a cohort exposed to, infected with or recovered from COVID-19 (not recorded which).

Only a few counts were recorded for this clone. V usage is TRBV6-1 and J usage is TRBJ2-6; 7 bases line up with TRBD1. Germline lookup yields CDR1 MNHNS and CDR2 SASEGT. V lost 4 bases and J lost 1; bases outside the gene matches: 16. This CDR3 region has 20 residues. This CDR3 reads CASSVRLLDRMSSGANVLTF. The CDR3 region has the DNA TGTGCCAGCAGTGTCCGCCTCTTGGACAGGATGTCTTCTGGGGCCAACGTCCTGACTTTC.

CDR3 DNA: TGTGCCAGCAGCTTGGCCGGGACTAGCGTGTACAATGAGCAGTTCTTC. Its translation is CASSLAGTSVYNEQFF. V and J are TRBV5-4 and TRBJ2-1, with TRBD2 identical over 10 bases. The V and J ends lost 0 bases and 4 bases, in that order; junction bases with no gene match: 4. The CDR3 covers 16 residues. CDR1 SGHNT and CDR2 YYREEE come from the germline V gene (reference sequence).

This clone has more than one count but fewer than ten. This sequence joins TRBV6-1 and TRBJ1-4; 7 bases map to TRBD1. The CDR3 consists of 16 residues. Germline trimming cut 8 bases from V and 3 bases from J; bases unmatched to any gene: 12. Per the germline V gene, CDR1 is MNHNS and CDR2 is SASEGT. CDR3 nucleotide sequence: TGTGCCAGCCGTGGTGGGAACAGGGGTTCTAATGAAAAACTGTTTTTT. This translates into CASRGGNRGSNEKLFF.

This chain connects TRBV28 to TRBJ2-2; D perhaps matches TRBD2 (6 bases). V lost 8 bases and J 6 bases, leaving 19 bases between the germline ends. Germline V CDR1 and CDR2: MDHEN, SYDVKM. The CDR3 loop spans 15 amino acids. CDR3 DNA: TGTGCCAGCTTATGGAGTTCGGGAGTTGCCGGGGAGCTGTTTTTT. Its protein is CASLWSSGVAGELFF.

The chain links TRBV9 to TRBJ2-1; 7 bases agree with TRBD2. CDR3 length: 19 amino acids. V shed 2 bases and J 0 bases; nucleotides not matched to a gene: 14. Germline-derived CDR1 and CDR2 are SGDLS and YYNGEE. The CDR3 DNA reads as TGTGCCAGCAGCGTCCACCCCATCCCTAGCGGAAGCTCCTACAATGAGCAGTTCTTC. Encoded protein: CASSVHPIPSGSSYNEQFF. The full variable domain, its missing parts supplied by reference TRBV9 and TRBJ2-1, is DSGVTQTPKHLITATGQRVTLRCSPRSGDLSVYWYQQSLDQGLQFLIQYYNGEERAKGNILERFSAQQFPDLHSELNLSSLELGDSALYFCASSVHPIPSGSSYNEQFFGPGTRLTVL.